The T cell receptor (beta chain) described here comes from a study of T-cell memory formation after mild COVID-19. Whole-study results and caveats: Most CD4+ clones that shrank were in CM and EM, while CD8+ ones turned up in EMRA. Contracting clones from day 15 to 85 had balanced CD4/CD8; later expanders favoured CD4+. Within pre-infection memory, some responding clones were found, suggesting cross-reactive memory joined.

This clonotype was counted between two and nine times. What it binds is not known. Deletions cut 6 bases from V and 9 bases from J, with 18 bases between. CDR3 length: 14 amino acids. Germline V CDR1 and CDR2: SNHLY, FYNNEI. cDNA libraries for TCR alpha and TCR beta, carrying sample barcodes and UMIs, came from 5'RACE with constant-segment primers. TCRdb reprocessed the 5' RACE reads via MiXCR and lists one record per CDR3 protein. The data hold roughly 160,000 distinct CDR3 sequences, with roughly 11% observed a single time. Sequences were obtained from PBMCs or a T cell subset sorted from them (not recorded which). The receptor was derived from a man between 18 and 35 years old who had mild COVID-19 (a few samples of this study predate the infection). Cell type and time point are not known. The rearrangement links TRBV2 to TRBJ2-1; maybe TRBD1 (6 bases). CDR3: CASSVLSGDSEQFF. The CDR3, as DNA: TGTGCCAGCAGCGTATTATCAGGGGATAGTGAGCAGTTCTTC.